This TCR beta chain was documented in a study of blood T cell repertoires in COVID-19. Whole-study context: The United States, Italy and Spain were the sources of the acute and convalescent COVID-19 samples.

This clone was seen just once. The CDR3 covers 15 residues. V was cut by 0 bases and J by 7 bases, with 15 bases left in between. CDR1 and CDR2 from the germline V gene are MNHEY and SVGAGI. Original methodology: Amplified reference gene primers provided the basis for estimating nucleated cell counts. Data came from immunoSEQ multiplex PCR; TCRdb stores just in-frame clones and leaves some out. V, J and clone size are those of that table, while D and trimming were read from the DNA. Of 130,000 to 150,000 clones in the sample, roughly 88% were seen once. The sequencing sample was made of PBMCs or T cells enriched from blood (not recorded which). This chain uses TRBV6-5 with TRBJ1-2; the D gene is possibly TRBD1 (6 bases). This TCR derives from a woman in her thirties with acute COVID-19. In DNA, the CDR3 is TGTGCCAGCAGTTACTCGACAGGACAGTTCGGTGGCTACACCTTC. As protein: CASSYSTGQFGGYTF.